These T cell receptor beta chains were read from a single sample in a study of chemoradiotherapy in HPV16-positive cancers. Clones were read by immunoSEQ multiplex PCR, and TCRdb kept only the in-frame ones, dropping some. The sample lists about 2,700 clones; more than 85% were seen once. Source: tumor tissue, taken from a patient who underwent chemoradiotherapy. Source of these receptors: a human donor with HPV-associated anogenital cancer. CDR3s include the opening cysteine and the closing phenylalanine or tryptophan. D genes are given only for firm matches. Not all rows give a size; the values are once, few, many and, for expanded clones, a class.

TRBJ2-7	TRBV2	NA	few	TGTGCCAGCCAGCAACAGGGAAACGAGCAGTACTTC	CASQQQGNEQYF
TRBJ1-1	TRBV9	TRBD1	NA	TGTGCCAGCAGCTCCGGACAGGGGGCATTTGAAGCTTTCTTT	CASSSGQGAFEAFF
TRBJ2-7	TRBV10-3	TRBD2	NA	TGTGCCATCAGTTCCGGGACTAGCGGCTACGAGCAGTACTTC	CAISSGTSGYEQYF
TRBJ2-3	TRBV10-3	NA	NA	TGTGCCATCAGTGTTTTAGAGACAGATACGCAGTATTTT	CAISVLETDTQYF
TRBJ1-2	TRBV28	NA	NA	TGTGCCAGCAGTTTATCCCCAACCTGGGGCTACACCTTC	CASSLSPTWGYTF
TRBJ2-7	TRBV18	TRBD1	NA	TGTGCCAGCTCACCGGGACAGGTACTTGGCGAGCAGTACTTC	CASSPGQVLGEQYF
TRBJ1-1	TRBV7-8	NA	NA	TGTGCCAGCAGCAATCGACAAGGGAACACTGAAGCTTTCTTT	CASSNRQGNTEAFF
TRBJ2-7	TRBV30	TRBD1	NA	TGTGCCTGGAAAGGGACAGGGGACTACGAGCAGTACTTC	CAWKGTGDYEQYF
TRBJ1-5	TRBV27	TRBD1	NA	TGTGCCAGCAGTCTTAGACAGGGGATCAATCAGCCCCAGCATTTT	CASSLRQGINQPQHF
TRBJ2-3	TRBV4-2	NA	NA	TGTGCCAGCAGCCAAGGAGGAACCGGCGGCACAGATACGCAGTATTTT	CASSQGGTGGTDTQYF
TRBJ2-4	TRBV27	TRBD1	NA	TGTGCCAGCAGTCCGGGGACAGGGGGGACTATTCAGTACTTC	CASSPGTGGTIQYF
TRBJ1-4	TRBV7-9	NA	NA	TGTGCCACCGCGTGGAGGAGTAATGAAAAACTGTTTTTT	CATAWRSNEKLFF
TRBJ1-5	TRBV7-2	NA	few	TGTGCCAGCAGCTTAGGAGTAGATCAGCCCCAGCATTTT	CASSLGVDQPQHF
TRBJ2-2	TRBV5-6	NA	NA	TGTGCCAGCAGCTTGTGGGGTAACACCGGGGAGCTGTTTTTT	CASSLWGNTGELFF
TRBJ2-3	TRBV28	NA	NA	TGTGCCAGCAGTTTAGACCCCACAGATACGCAGTATTTT	CASSLDPTDTQYF
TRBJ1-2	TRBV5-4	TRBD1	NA	TGTGCCAGCAGCGTTCAGGGGGCTTATGGCTACACCTTC	CASSVQGAYGYTF
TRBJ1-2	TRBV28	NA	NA	TGTGCCAGCAGGACACAGGCCTTCAACTATGGCTACACCTTC	CASRTQAFNYGYTF
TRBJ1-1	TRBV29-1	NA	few	TGCAGCGTTGAAGATCGGGGGTTTGAAGCTTTCTTT	CSVEDRGFEAFF
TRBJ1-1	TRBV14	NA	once	TGTGCCAGCAGCCAAGAACGGGGTCACACGTCTGAAGCTTTCTTT	CASSQERGHTSEAFF
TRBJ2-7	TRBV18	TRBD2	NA	TGTGCCAGCTCACGGACTAGCGGGGAAATGTCCTACGAGCAGTACTTC	CASSRTSGEMSYEQYF
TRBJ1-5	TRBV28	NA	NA	TGTGCCAGCAGTTTGATTTCGGGCAGGAATCAGCCCCAGCATTTT	CASSLISGRNQPQHF
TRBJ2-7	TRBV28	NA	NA	TGTGCCAGCACCCGGACCTGGAACTCCTACGAGCAGTACTTC	CASTRTWNSYEQYF
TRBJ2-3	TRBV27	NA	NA	TGTGCCAGCAGGTTAAGCAGCTCCTATTCCTCAGATACGCAGTATTTT	CASRLSSSYSSDTQYF
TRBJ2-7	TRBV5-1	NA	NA	TGCGCCAGCAGCTTACCCGGGACAACCGAGCAGTACTTC	CASSLPGTTEQYF